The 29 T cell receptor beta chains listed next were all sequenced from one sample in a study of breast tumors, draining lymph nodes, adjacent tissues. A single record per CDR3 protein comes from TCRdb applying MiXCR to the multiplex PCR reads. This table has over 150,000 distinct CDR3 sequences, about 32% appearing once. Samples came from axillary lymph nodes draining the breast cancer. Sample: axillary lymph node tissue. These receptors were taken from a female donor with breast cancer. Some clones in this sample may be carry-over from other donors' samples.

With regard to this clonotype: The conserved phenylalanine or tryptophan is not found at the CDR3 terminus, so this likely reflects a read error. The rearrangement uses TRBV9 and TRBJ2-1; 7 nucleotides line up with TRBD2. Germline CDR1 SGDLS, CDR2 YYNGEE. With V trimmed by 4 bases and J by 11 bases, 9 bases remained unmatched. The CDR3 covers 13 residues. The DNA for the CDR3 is TGTGCCAGCAGCAGTAGGACTAGTATCAAGCAGTTCTCC. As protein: CASSSRTSIKQFS.

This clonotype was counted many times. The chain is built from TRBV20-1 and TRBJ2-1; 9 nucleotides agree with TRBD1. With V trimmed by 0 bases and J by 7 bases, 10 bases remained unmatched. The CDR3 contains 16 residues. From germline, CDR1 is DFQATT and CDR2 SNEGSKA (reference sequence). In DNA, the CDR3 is TGCAGTGCTAGAGATTCCGGGACAGGGCTAGGGAATGAGCAGTTCTTC. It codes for CSARDSGTGLGNEQFF.

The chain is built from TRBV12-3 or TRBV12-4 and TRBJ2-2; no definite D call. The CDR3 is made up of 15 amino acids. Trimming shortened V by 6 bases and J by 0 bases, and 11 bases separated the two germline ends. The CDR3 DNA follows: TGTGCCAGCAGCAAGACAAGGGCGAACACCGGGGAGCTGTTTTTT. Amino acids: CASSKTRANTGELFF.

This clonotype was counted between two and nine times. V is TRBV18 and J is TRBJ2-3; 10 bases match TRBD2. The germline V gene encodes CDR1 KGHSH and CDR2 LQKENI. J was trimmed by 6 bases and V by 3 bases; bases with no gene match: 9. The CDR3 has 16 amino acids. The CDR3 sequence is CASSPPGAGGRDTQYF. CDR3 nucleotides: TGTGCCAGCTCACCCCCCGGAGCGGGAGGGCGGGATACGCAGTATTTT.

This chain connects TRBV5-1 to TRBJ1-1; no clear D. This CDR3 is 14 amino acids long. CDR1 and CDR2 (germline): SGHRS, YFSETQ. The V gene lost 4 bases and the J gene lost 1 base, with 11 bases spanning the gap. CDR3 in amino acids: CASSPTGGNTEAFF. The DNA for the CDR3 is TGCGCCAGCAGCCCTACGGGCGGGAACACTGAAGCTTTCTTT.

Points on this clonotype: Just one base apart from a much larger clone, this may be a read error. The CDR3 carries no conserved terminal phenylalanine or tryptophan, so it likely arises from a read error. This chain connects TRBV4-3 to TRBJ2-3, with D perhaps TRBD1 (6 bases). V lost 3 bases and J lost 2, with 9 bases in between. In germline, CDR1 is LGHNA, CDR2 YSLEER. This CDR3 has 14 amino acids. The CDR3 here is CASSQTGITDTQYL. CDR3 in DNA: TGCGCCAGCAGCCAGACAGGAATCACAGATACGCAGTATTTG.

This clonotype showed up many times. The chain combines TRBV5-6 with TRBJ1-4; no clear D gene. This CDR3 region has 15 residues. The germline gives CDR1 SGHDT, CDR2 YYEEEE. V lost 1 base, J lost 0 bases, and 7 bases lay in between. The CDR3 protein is CASSLTDSTNEKLFF. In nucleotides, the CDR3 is TGTGCCAGCAGCTTGACAGATTCAACTAATGAAAAACTGTTTTTT.

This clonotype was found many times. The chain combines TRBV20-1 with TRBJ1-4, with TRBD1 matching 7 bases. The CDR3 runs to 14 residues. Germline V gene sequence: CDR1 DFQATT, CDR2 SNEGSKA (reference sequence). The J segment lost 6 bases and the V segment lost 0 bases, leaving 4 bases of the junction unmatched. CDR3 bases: TGCAGTGCTAGAGATCCCAGGGGGGATGAAAAACTGTTTTTT. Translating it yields CSARDPRGDEKLFF.

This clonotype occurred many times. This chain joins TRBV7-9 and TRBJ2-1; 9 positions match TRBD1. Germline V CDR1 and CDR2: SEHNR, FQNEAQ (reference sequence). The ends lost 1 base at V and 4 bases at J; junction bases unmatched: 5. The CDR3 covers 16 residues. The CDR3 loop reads CASSLVGQGPYNEQFF. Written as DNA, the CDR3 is TGTGCCAGCAGCTTAGTGGGACAGGGCCCTTACAATGAGCAGTTCTTC.

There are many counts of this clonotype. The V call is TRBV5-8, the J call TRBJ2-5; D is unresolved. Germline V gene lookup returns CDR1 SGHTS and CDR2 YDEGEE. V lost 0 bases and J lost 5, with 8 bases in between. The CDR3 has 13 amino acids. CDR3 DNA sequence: TGTGCCAGCAGCTTGGGAATTCGGGAGACCCAGTACTTC. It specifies CASSLGIRETQYF.

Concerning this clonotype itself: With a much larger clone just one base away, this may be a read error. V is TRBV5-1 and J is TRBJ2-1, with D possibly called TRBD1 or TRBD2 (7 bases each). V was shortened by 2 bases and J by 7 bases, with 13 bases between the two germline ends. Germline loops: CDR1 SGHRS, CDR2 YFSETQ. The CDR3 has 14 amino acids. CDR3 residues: CASSFRGGLNEQFF. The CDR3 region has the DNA TGCGCCAGCAGCTTCAGGGGGGGCTTAAATGAGCAGTTCTTC.

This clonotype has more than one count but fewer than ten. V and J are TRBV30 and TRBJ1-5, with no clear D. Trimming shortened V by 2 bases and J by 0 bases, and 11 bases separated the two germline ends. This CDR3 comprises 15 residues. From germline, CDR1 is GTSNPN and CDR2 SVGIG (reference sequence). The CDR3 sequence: CAWSSGINSNQPQHF. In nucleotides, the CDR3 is TGTGCCTGGAGTTCGGGGATAAATAGCAATCAGCCCCAGCATTTT. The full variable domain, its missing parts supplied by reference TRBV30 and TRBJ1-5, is SQTIHQWPATLVQPVGSPLSLECTVEGTSNPNLYWYRQAAGRGLQLLFYSVGIGQISSEVPQNLSASRPQDRQFILSSKKLLLSDSGFYLCAWSSGINSNQPQHFGDGTRLSIL.

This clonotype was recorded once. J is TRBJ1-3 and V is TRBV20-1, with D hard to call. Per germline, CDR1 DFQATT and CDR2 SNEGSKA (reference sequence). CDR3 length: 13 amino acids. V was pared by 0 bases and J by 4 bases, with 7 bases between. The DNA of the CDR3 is TGCAGTGCTAGAGAGGGTCTCGGAAACACCATATATTTT. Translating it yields CSAREGLGNTIYF.

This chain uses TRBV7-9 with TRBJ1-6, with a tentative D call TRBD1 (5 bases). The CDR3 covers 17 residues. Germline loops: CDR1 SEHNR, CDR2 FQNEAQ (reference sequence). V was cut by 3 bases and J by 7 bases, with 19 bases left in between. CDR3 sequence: CASSLPAGGSDNSPLHF. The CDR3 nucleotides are TGTGCCAGCAGCTTGCCCGCGGGGGGGTCGGACAATTCACCCCTCCACTTT. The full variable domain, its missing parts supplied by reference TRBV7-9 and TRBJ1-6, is DTGVSQNPRHKITKRGQNVTFRCDPISEHNRLYWYRQTLGQGPEFLTYFQNEAQLEKSRLLSDRFSAERPKGSFSTLEIQRTEQGDSAMYLCASSLPAGGSDNSPLHFGNGTRLTVT.

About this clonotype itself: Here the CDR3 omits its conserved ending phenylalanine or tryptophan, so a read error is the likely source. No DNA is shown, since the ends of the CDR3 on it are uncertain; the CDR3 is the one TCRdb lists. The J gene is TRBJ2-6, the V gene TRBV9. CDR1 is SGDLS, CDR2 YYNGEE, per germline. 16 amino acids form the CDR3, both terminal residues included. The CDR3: CASSVGEHSGANVLVL.

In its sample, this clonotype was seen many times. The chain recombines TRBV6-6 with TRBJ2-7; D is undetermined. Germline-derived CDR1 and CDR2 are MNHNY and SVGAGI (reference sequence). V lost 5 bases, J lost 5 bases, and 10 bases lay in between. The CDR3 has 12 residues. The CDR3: CASSHRRNEQYF. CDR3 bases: TGTGCCAGCAGTCACCGACGGAACGAGCAGTACTTC.

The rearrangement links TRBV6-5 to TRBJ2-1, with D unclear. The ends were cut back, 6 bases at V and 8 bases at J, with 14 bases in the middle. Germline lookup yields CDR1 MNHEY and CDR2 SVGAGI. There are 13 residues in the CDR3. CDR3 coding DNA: TGTGCCAGCAGAGGACCAGCGAATGATGAGCAGTTCTTC. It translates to CASRGPANDEQFF.

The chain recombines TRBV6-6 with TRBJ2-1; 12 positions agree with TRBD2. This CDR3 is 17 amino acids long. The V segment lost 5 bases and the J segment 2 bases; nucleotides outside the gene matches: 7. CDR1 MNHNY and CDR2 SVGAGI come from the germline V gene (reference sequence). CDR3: CASSPSGRGLAYNEQFF. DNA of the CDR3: TGTGCCAGCAGTCCTAGCGGGAGGGGGCTGGCCTACAATGAGCAGTTCTTC.

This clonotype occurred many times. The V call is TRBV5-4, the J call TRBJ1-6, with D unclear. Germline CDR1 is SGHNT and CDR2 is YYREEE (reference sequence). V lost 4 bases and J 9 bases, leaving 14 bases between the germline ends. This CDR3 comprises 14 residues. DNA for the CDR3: TGTGCCAGCAGCCTACCCCTAGCAGGTTCACCCCTCCACTTT. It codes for CASSLPLAGSPLHF.

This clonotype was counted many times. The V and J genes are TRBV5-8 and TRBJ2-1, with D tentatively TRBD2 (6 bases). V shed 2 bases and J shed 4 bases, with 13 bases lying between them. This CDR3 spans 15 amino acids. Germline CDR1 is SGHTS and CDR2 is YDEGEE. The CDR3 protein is CASSLGDSLYNEQFF. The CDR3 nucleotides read TGTGCCAGCAGCTTAGGGGACTCGCTATACAATGAGCAGTTCTTC.

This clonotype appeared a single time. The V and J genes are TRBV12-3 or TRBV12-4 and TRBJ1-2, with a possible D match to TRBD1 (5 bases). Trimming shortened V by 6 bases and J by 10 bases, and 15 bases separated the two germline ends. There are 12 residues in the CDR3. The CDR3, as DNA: TGTGCCAGCAGCCAAAGGCAGGGTGACTACACCTTC. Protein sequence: CASSQRQGDYTF.

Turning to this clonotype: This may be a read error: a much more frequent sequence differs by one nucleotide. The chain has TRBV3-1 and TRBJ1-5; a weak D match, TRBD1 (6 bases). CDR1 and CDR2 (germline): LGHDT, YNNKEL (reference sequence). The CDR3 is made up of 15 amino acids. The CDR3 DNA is TGTGCCAGCAGCCCAGGGGACAATAGCAGTCAGCCCCAGCATTTT. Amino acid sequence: CASSPGDNSSQPQHF. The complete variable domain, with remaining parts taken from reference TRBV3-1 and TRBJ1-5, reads DTAVSQTPKYLVTQMGNDKSIKCEQNLGHDTMYWYKQDSKKFLKIMFSYNNKELIINETVPNRFSPKSPDKAHLNLHINSLELGDSAVYFCASSPGDNSSQPQHFGDGTRLSIL.

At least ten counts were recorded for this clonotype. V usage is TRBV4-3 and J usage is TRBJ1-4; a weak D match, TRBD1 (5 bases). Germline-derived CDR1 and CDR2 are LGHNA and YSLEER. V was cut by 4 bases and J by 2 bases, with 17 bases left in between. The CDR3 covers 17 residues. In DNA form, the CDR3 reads TGCGCCAGCAGCCCCAACGGCCCAGGGCATACTAATGAAAAACTGTTTTTT. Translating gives CASSPNGPGHTNEKLFF.

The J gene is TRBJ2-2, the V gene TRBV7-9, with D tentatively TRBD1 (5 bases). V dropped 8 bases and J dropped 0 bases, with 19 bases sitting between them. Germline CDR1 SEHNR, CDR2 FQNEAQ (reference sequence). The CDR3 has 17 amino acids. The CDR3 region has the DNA TGTGCCAGCCAGGGTCCCCAGGGCTGTGCGAACACCGGGGAGCTGTTTTTT. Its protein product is CASQGPQGCANTGELFF.

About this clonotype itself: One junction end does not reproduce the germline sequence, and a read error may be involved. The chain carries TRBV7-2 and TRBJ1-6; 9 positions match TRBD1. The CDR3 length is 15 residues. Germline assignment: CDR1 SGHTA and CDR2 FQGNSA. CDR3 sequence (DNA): TGTGCTAGCAGTTCCGAGGGGACAGGGAATTCACCCCTCCACTTT. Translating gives CASSSEGTGNSPLHF.

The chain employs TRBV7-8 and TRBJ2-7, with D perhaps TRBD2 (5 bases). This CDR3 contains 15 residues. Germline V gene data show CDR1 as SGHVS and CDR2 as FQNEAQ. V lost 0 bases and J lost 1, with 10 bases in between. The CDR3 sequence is CASSLAGVGSYEQYF. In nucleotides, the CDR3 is TGTGCCAGCAGCTTAGCGGGAGTAGGATCCTACGAGCAGTACTTC.

The CDR3: CASARGRGRTDTQYF. CDR3 DNA sequence: TGTGCCAGTGCTAGAGGACGGGGGCGCACAGATACGCAGTATTTT. The chain carries TRBV19 and TRBJ2-3; D possibly uses TRBD1 or TRBD2 (6 bases each). Germline V gene sequence: CDR1 LNHDA, CDR2 SQIVND (reference sequence). The length of the CDR3 is 15 residues. V was shortened by 8 bases and J by 1 base, with 16 bases between the two germline ends.

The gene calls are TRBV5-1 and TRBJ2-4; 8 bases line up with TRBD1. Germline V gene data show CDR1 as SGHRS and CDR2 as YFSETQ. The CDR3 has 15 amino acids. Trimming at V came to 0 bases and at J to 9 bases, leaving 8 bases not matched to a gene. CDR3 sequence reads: CASSLGQGMVFIQYF. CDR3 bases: TGCGCCAGCAGCTTGGGACAGGGGATGGTGTTCATTCAGTACTTC.

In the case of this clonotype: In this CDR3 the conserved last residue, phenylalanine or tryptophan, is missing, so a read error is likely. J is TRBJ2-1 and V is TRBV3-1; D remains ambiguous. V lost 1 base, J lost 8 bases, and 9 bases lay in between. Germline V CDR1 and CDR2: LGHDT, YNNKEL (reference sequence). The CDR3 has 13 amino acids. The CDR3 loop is CASSQAHGDEQFS. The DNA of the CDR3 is TGTGCCAGCAGCCAAGCGCACGGCGATGAGCAGTTCTCC.